Reported below is one TCR beta chain. PCR primers comprised 60 Vbeta and 13 Jbeta primers. This table comes from immunoSEQ multiplex PCR, and its TCRdb copy is limited to in-frame clones, with some not included. The repertoire has about 120,000 clones, 74% of them found once; the top ten carry 2% to 2.5%. The data stem from a study of cytomegalovirus exposure and HLA in healthy donors. Sequencing was done on a sample of PBMCs. The source of this sequence is a human donor in good health.

The CDR3 DNA reads TGTGCCAGCAGCCCACGACAGGGAAGGGAGACCCAGTACTTC. It codes for CASSPRQGRETQYF. The J gene is TRBJ2-5, the V gene TRBV14; 7 bases are a match to TRBD1. The V gene end was trimmed by 4 bases and the J gene end by 5 bases; junction bases not matched to a gene: 7. This CDR3 has 14 amino acids. Germline loops: CDR1 SGHDN, CDR2 FVKESK. Combining the CDR3 with reference TRBV14 and TRBJ2-5 gives the whole variable domain EAGVTQFPSHSVIEKGQTVTLRCDPISGHDNLYWYRRVMGKEIKFLLHFVKESKQDESGMPNNRFLAERTGGTYSTLKVQPAELEDSGVYFCASSPRQGRETQYFGPGTRLLVL.